The 8 T cell receptor beta chains below come from one sample, sequenced in a study of CD8+ T cells in alopecia areata. Extracted RNA was reverse transcribed, and the resulting cDNA served as sequencing template. Sequencing was performed with immunoSEQ multiplex PCR; in TCRdb, only in-frame clones are kept and a portion is missing. This sample has under 350,000 clones; about 62% occur once, and the top ten carry more than 1.5%. Specified treatment: oral pan-JAK inhibitor, 5-10 mg twice daily. The sample here was CD4+ T cells sorted from blood, taken at week 24, from a patient treated with tofacitinib. The receptors were sampled from a human donor with alopecia areata.

The chain employs TRBV2 and TRBJ1-5; D might be TRBD1 (6 bases). V shed 5 bases and J shed 10 bases, with 9 bases lying between them. CDR1 and CDR2 (germline): SNHLY, FYNNEI. The length of the CDR3 is 11 residues. The CDR3 sequence is CASSSGTPQHF. The CDR3 DNA sequence: TGTGCCAGCAGTTCCGGGACACCCCAGCATTTT.

The chain employs TRBV9 and TRBJ2-2; 11 nucleotides line up with TRBD1. CDR1 is SGDLS and CDR2 is YYNGEE in the germline V gene. This CDR3 contains 21 residues. Trimming took 3 bases from V and 5 from J; bases not matched to a gene: 21. CDR3 sequence reads: CASSGLEGRTGGPWGTGELFF. CDR3 coding DNA: TGTGCCAGCAGCGGCCTCGAAGGCAGGACAGGGGGCCCCTGGGGGACCGGGGAGCTGTTTTTT.

The chain carries TRBV2 and TRBJ2-2; 8 nucleotides align to TRBD1. There are 17 residues in the CDR3. Germline V gives CDR1 SNHLY, CDR2 FYNNEI. Germline trimming cut 8 bases from V and 4 bases from J; bases unmatched to any gene: 15. The CDR3 here is CASQEGRRGLGTGELFF. The DNA for the CDR3 is TGTGCCAGCCAAGAAGGGCGCAGGGGGCTGGGCACCGGGGAGCTGTTTTTT.

V gene TRBV4-3 combines with J gene TRBJ1-1, with D possibly matching TRBD1 (5 bases). The V gene's germline CDR1 is LGHNA and CDR2 YSLEER. The V and J ends lost 2 bases and 3 bases respectively, with 7 bases between them. This CDR3 has 13 residues. CDR3 in amino acids: CASSQQGDTEAFF. DNA of the CDR3: TGCGCCAGCAGCCAACAAGGGGACACTGAAGCTTTCTTT.

The chain carries TRBV5-4 and TRBJ2-7; 7 bases agree with TRBD1. Germline CDR1 and CDR2: SGHNT and YYREEE (reference sequence). There are 15 residues in the CDR3. The V and J ends lost 4 bases and 4 bases, in that order; junction bases with no gene match: 11. This CDR3 reads CASSRFRDSTYEQYF. Here the CDR3 DNA reads TGTGCCAGCAGCCGTTTCCGGGACAGTACTTACGAGCAGTACTTC.

The chain carries TRBV30 and TRBJ1-4; D remains unclear. The CDR3 extends over 14 amino acids. Germline-derived CDR1 and CDR2 are GTSNPN and SVGIG (reference sequence). The V end was cut by 0 bases, the J end by 5 bases, with 10 bases between. The DNA of the CDR3 is TGTGCCTGGAGTGTAAGAGGGTTCAATGAAAAACTGTTTTTT. Residues: CAWSVRGFNEKLFF.

The rearrangement uses TRBV23-1 and TRBJ1-2, with 7 bases matching TRBD1. TRBV23-1 is classed as an ORF, of uncertain function. This CDR3 comprises 15 residues. The V gene end was trimmed by 5 bases and the J gene end by 4 bases; junction bases not matched to a gene: 10. Here the CDR3 reads CASSVSGQKVYGYTF. The CDR3 coding sequence is TGCGCCAGCAGTGTGTCGGGACAGAAAGTCTATGGCTACACCTTC.

Only one count was recorded for this clone. The rearrangement joins TRBV15 to TRBJ2-5, with 8 positions matching TRBD1. The CDR3 runs to 16 residues. The germline V gene has CDR1 LNHNV and CDR2 YYDKDF (reference sequence). V was clipped by 0 bases and J by 7 bases; unmatched bases: 10. In DNA, the CDR3 is TGTGCCACCAGCAGAGATAGACCTACAGGGGGAGGGACCCAGTACTTC. Residues: CATSRDRPTGGGTQYF.